This TCR beta chain is from a study of regulatory T cells in long-lasting Graves disease. Study-wide results and caveats: Persistent disease favored TRBV28, TRBJ1-2 and TRBJ2-5.

Investigators prepared the TCR beta libraries by applying iRepertoire HTBI primers and Arm-PCR of CDR3 regions. TCRdb re-called the multiplex PCR reads with MiXCR, one entry per CDR3 protein. The sample yields more than 350,000 distinct CDR3 sequences, about 15% seen once. This CDR3 has 17 amino acids. Trimming took off 5 bases at V and 0 bases at J, with 19 bases between the two ends. From germline, CDR1 is DFQATT and CDR2 SNEGSKA (reference sequence). Time point reported: newly diagnosed GD, antithyroid drugs for less than 3 months. After RNA was extracted from PBMCs, the TCR library was made from it. The patient group derived from an endocrinology department in Xi'an, China. Many counts were recorded for this clonotype. Its antigen is still unknown. The sample was also linked to a second study, of T cells in Graves' hyperthyroidism and ophthalmopathy. Per that paper: Not enrolled were patients with uncontrolled infection, other autoimmune disease, pregnancy or lactation.

The TCR sequence derives from a young woman with Graves disease. The genes are TRBV20-1 and TRBJ2-2; weak D call: TRBD2 (6 bases). The sequences come from peripheral blood mononuclear cells (PBMCs), collected at new diagnosis, from a patient treated with antithyroid drugs. The CDR3 bases are TGCAGTGCTCGGACGATGGTAGCGGACCCGAACACCGGGGAGCTGTTTTTT. Its translation: CSARTMVADPNTGELFF.